These T cell receptor beta chains were read from a single sample in a study of blood T cell repertoires in COVID-19. Libraries were prepared by immunoSEQ multiplex PCR; TCRdb keeps only in-frame clonotypes and omits some of them. The sample yields 150,000 to 200,000 clones, approximately 91% seen once. Specimen: peripheral blood. The source is a man aged 18 to 30 with acute or convalescent COVID-19. The CDR3 runs from the conserved cysteine through the conserved F or W. Fields, in order: J gene, V gene, D gene, CDR3 DNA, CDR3 protein. A D gene is named only where the DNA matches it firmly.

J gene: TRBJ2-1; V gene: TRBV15; D gene: TRBD2; CDR3 DNA: TGTGCCACCAGCAGAGATATGGGCCTTAGCGGGAATGCGCAGTTCTTC; CDR3 protein: CATSRDMGLSGNAQFF
J gene: TRBJ2-1; V gene: TRBV19; D gene: TRBD2; CDR3 DNA: TGTGCCAGTAGTTTCAGACTAGCGGGAGGGCCGGGCGGCTCCTACAATGAGCAGTTCTTC; CDR3 protein: CASSFRLAGGPGGSYNEQFF
J gene: TRBJ1-5; V gene: TRBV29-1; D gene: TRBD1; CDR3 DNA: TGCAGCGTTGTTGGGACAGGACTAAATCAGCCCCAGCATTTT; CDR3 protein: CSVVGTGLNQPQHF
J gene: TRBJ2-1; V gene: TRBV20-1; D gene: .; CDR3 DNA: TGCAGTGCTAGTGAGCGACTAAACAATGAGCAGTTCTTC; CDR3 protein: CSASERLNNEQFF
J gene: TRBJ2-3; V gene: TRBV6-5; D gene: TRBD1; CDR3 DNA: TGTGCCAGCAGTCAGGGGACAGGGGGCGTAGATACGCAGTATTTT; CDR3 protein: CASSQGTGGVDTQYF
J gene: TRBJ2-7; V gene: TRBV4-2; D gene: TRBD2; CDR3 DNA: TGTGCCAGCAGCCAGAGCGGGAGCTCCTACGAGCAGTACTTC; CDR3 protein: CASSQSGSSYEQYF
J gene: TRBJ1-3; V gene: TRBV5-1; D gene: TRBD1; CDR3 DNA: TGCGCCAGCAGTACCGGACAGGGTTCTGGAAACACCATATATTTT; CDR3 protein: CASSTGQGSGNTIYF
J gene: TRBJ2-5; V gene: TRBV30; D gene: TRBD2; CDR3 DNA: TGTGCCTGGAGTGTGGCGGGGGGAGCTCAAGAGACCCAGTACTTC; CDR3 protein: CAWSVAGGAQETQYF
J gene: TRBJ2-6; V gene: TRBV2; D gene: TRBD1; CDR3 DNA: TGTGCCAGCGGGACAGGGGTAGCTGGGGCCAACGTCCTGACTTTC; CDR3 protein: CASGTGVAGANVLTF
J gene: TRBJ2-7; V gene: TRBV7-8; D gene: TRBD1; CDR3 DNA: TGTGCCAGCAGCTTAGCGGGACAGGGTGCCTACGAGCAGTACTTC; CDR3 protein: CASSLAGQGAYEQYF
J gene: TRBJ2-7; V gene: TRBV19; D gene: .; CDR3 DNA: TGTGCCAGTAGTCCCGTCGGTGGGAGATTCTACGAGCAGTACTTC; CDR3 protein: CASSPVGGRFYEQYF
J gene: TRBJ1-2; V gene: TRBV11-2; D gene: .; CDR3 DNA: TGTGCCAGCAGCAAGGCAGGGGCCTATGGCTACACCTTC; CDR3 protein: CASSKAGAYGYTF
J gene: TRBJ1-5; V gene: TRBV25-1; D gene: .; CDR3 DNA: TGTGCCAGCAGTCAGTCTTGGGGGGAGAGTAGCAATCAGCCCCAGCATTTT; CDR3 protein: CASSQSWGESSNQPQHF
J gene: TRBJ2-7; V gene: TRBV10-2; D gene: .; CDR3 DNA: TGCGCCAGCAGTGGGGTAGCTCTAAGCTCCTACGAGCAGTACTTC; CDR3 protein: CASSGVALSSYEQYF
J gene: TRBJ1-2; V gene: TRBV29-1; D gene: TRBD1; CDR3 DNA: TGCAGCGTTGAAGGACAGGGTTTTGGTGGCTACACCTTC; CDR3 protein: CSVEGQGFGGYTF
J gene: TRBJ1-2; V gene: TRBV7-2; D gene: TRBD1; CDR3 DNA: TGTGCCAGCAGTCCCCGCAGGGACAGGGTAGTTAACTATGGCTACACCTTC; CDR3 protein: CASSPRRDRVVNYGYTF
J gene: TRBJ2-3; V gene: TRBV10-3; D gene: TRBD1; CDR3 DNA: TGTGCCATCAGTGACCCGGGACAGGGTACAGTTGGCACAGATACGCAGTATTTT; CDR3 protein: CAISDPGQGTVGTDTQYF
J gene: TRBJ1-1; V gene: TRBV14; D gene: TRBD1; CDR3 DNA: TGTGCCAGCGGACAGGGTTTGAACACTGAAGCTTTCTTT; CDR3 protein: CASGQGLNTEAFF
J gene: TRBJ1-1; V gene: TRBV7-6; D gene: .; CDR3 DNA: TGTGCCAGCAGCCCCGCCGGGGATGAAGCTTTCTTT; CDR3 protein: CASSPAGDEAFF
J gene: TRBJ1-1; V gene: TRBV5-1; D gene: TRBD1; CDR3 DNA: TGCGCCACCCGGGACAGTTTCATCACTGAAGCTTTCTTT; CDR3 protein: CATRDSFITEAFF
J gene: TRBJ2-7; V gene: TRBV13; D gene: TRBD1; CDR3 DNA: TGTGCCAGCAGCGGACAGCCCGGGACAGGGGACACCTACGAGCAGTACTTC; CDR3 protein: CASSGQPGTGDTYEQYF
J gene: TRBJ1-1; V gene: TRBV19; D gene: .; CDR3 DNA: TGTGCCAGTACCCCAGGGTGGGGCACTGAAGCTTTCTTT; CDR3 protein: CASTPGWGTEAFF
J gene: TRBJ2-3; V gene: TRBV18; D gene: TRBD2; CDR3 DNA: TGTGCCAGCTCACCGGCTAGCGGGAGAACAGATACGCAGTATTTT; CDR3 protein: CASSPASGRTDTQYF
J gene: TRBJ1-6; V gene: TRBV6-5; D gene: .; CDR3 DNA: TGTGCCAGCAGCCTATGGAGCTCCTATAATTCACCCCTCCACTTT; CDR3 protein: CASSLWSSYNSPLHF
J gene: TRBJ1-1; V gene: TRBV7-9; D gene: TRBD1; CDR3 DNA: TGTGCCAGCAGCGGATACAGGGGACTGAACACTGAAGCTTTCTTT; CDR3 protein: CASSGYRGLNTEAFF
J gene: TRBJ2-5; V gene: TRBV5-6; D gene: .; CDR3 DNA: TGTGCCAGCAGCTTGGCTTCTCAGGGGGAGACCCAGTACTTC; CDR3 protein: CASSLASQGETQYF
J gene: TRBJ2-3; V gene: TRBV3-1/TRBV3-2; D gene: TRBD2; CDR3 DNA: TGTGCCAGCAGCCAAGATCCCCCGGCGGGGGGGCGCACAGATACGCAGTATTTT; CDR3 protein: CASSQDPPAGGRTDTQYF
J gene: TRBJ2-3; V gene: TRBV7-9; D gene: TRBD2; CDR3 DNA: TGTGCCAGCAGCTCGTATTTAGCGGGAGGGCCGGGGGATACGCAGTATTTT; CDR3 protein: CASSSYLAGGPGDTQYF